The next 6 T cell receptor beta chains were all read from a single sample in a study of ipilimumab plus nivolumab after autologous stem cell transplantation. Sequenced by immunoSEQ multiplex PCR; TCRdb stores in-frame clones only, minus some. Of fewer than 20,000 clones in the sample, 71% were seen once. The starting material was PBMCs, obtained in a trial of ipilimumab plus nivolumab as post-transplant consolidation. The receptors shown here come from a male donor with diffuse large B-cell lymphoma.

The chain combines TRBV30 with TRBJ2-2; 15 bases fit TRBD2. V lost 6 bases and J lost 5; bases outside the gene matches: 4. The germline gives CDR1 GTSNPN, CDR2 SVGIG (reference sequence). CDR3 length: 15 amino acids. The chain's CDR3 is CACGGLAGGTGELFF. The CDR3, as DNA: TGTGCCTGCGGGGGACTAGCGGGAGGTACCGGGGAGCTGTTTTTT.

The chain carries TRBV19 and TRBJ1-5; 10 nucleotides match TRBD1. V lost 4 bases, J lost 6 bases, and 3 bases stayed unmatched. Germline CDR1 is LNHDA and CDR2 is SQIVND (reference sequence). CDR3 length: 14 amino acids. This CDR3 is CASSTRDRGQPQHF. DNA for the CDR3: TGTGCCAGTAGTACTAGGGACAGGGGTCAGCCCCAGCATTTT.

This clone occurred once. This sequence joins TRBV9 and TRBJ1-3; D uncertain. CDR3 length: 16 residues. The germline V gene has CDR1 SGDLS and CDR2 YYNGEE. The V and J ends lost 4 bases and 0 bases respectively, with 14 bases between them. CDR3: CASSPTTASSGNTIYF. CDR3 sequence (DNA): TGTGCCAGCAGCCCAACGACCGCGAGCTCTGGAAACACCATATATTTT.

The J gene is TRBJ2-2, the V gene TRBV5-4, with D possibly called TRBD1 or TRBD2 (5 bases each). CDR1 and CDR2 (germline): SGHNT, YYREEE (reference sequence). The CDR3 spans 17 residues. V was cut by 0 bases and J by 2 bases, with 14 bases left in between. The CDR3 DNA reads as TGTGCCAGCAGCTTGGCAGGGTGGACTGTAAACACCGGGGAGCTGTTTTTT. Translating gives CASSLAGWTVNTGELFF.

The genes are TRBV30 and TRBJ2-3; TRBD2 agrees at 7 bases. This CDR3 contains 16 residues. Germline lookup yields CDR1 GTSNPN and CDR2 SVGIG (reference sequence). V shed 4 bases and J 2 bases; nucleotides not matched to a gene: 12. The CDR3 is CAWTSSGNHNTDTQYF. For the CDR3, the DNA is TGTGCCTGGACCTCTAGCGGTAACCATAACACAGATACGCAGTATTTT.

The V and J genes are TRBV2 and TRBJ2-3; D remains unclear. This CDR3 spans 11 amino acids. Germline CDR1 is SNHLY and CDR2 is FYNNEI. Trimming cost V 8 bases and J 3 bases, with 6 bases left between them. Here the CDR3 DNA reads TGTGCCAGCCTAAATACAGATACGCAGTATTTT. It yields the protein CASLNTDTQYF.